Each of the 15 T cell receptor beta chains below was sequenced from the same sample in a study of EBV T-cell therapy then PD-1 blockade in nasopharyngeal carcinoma. The treatment is: AdE1-LMPpoly-expanded autologous EBV-specific T-cell therapy followed by anti-PD-1 nivolumab. Assay: immunoSEQ multiplex PCR; the TCRdb copy retains only in-frame clones and omits some. The sample lists roughly 22,000 clones; 82% were seen once. No antigen has been assigned to these receptors. Sequences were derived from CD8+ T cells from blood, sampled at day -245 from a patient whose treatment included autologous EBV-specific T cells and nivolumab. The source is a man in his forties or fifties with nasopharyngeal carcinoma.

V gene TRBV6-2 or TRBV6-3 combines with J gene TRBJ2-6; no clear D. Looked up from germline, CDR1 is MNHEY and CDR2 is SVGEGT. This CDR3 has 15 amino acids. Trimming took 0 bases from V and 3 from J, leaving 6 bases between them. CDR3 protein: CASSYSIGGANVLTF. The CDR3 nucleotides are TGTGCCAGCAGTTACTCGATAGGTGGGGCCAACGTCCTGACTTTC.

This chain uses TRBV24-1 with TRBJ2-5, with TRBD1 identical over 7 bases. The J call is doubtful: the DNA matches TRBJ2-7 better. CDR1 is KGHDR and CDR2 is SFDVKD in the germline V gene. This CDR3 is 13 amino acids long. CDR3 in amino acids: CATSGTASDEQYF. In DNA form, the CDR3 reads TGTGCCACGTCCGGGACAGCCTCTGACGAGCAGTACTTC.

This sequence joins TRBV12-3 or TRBV12-4 and TRBJ1-1, with D perhaps TRBD1 (5 bases). The CDR3 contains 13 residues. V dropped 0 bases and J dropped 11 bases, with 13 bases sitting between them. The CDR3 DNA sequence: TGTGCCAGCAGTTTAGCGGGACCCGATTTGGCTTTCTTT. It specifies CASSLAGPDLAFF.

The chain carries TRBV5-5 and TRBJ1-4; D not certain. From germline, CDR1 is SGHKS and CDR2 YYEKEE (reference sequence). The germline V and J ends were trimmed by 3 bases and 11 bases, with 11 bases remaining between them. CDR3 length: 12 amino acids. CDR3: CASSSGGWKLFF. CDR3 in DNA: TGTGCCAGCAGCTCGGGTGGGTGGAAACTGTTTTTT.

The rearrangement links TRBV6-4 to TRBJ2-7; a weak D match, TRBD1 (6 bases). CDR1 and CDR2 from the germline V gene are MRHNA and SNTAGT. Trimming cost V 4 bases and J 7 bases, with 17 bases left between them. The CDR3 contains 14 residues. The CDR3 DNA is TGTGCCAGCAGTGTGGCAGGGGATATGGGAGAGCAGTACTTC. It is translated as CASSVAGDMGEQYF.

The rearrangement uses TRBV9 and TRBJ2-1; no clear D. CDR3 size: 13 residues. Between the trimmed V and J ends, which lost 4 bases and 9 bases, there was a span of 14 bases. CDR1 is SGDLS, CDR2 YYNGEE, per germline. The CDR3 nucleotides are TGTGCCAGCAGCCGACGACTCGCTAGTGAGCAGTTCTTC. Protein: CASSRRLASEQFF.

Here the CDR3 reads CASSPKVPGHNEQYF. The CDR3 nucleotides are TGTGCCAGCAGCCCGAAAGTACCGGGACATAACGAGCAGTACTTC. The rearrangement uses TRBV7-9 and TRBJ2-7; a possible D gene is TRBD1 (6 bases). V dropped 5 bases and J dropped 5 bases, with 19 bases sitting between them. There are 15 residues in the CDR3. Germline CDR1 is SEHNR and CDR2 is FQNEAQ (reference sequence).

J is TRBJ2-2 and V is TRBV9, with TRBD2 identical over 9 bases. The germline V gene encodes CDR1 SGDLS and CDR2 YYNGEE. With 4 bases clipped from V and 3 bases from J, the junction kept 4 bases outside the gene matches. The CDR3 length is 15 residues. The CDR3 DNA sequence: TGTGCCAGCAGCCTGGCGGGGGGGTACACCGGGGAGCTGTTTTTT. It yields the protein CASSLAGGYTGELFF.

This CDR3 is CSVEETSGTGGYEQYF. The DNA for the CDR3 is TGCAGCGTTGAAGAAACCTCCGGGACAGGGGGTTACGAGCAGTACTTC. V and J are TRBV29-1 and TRBJ2-7; 11 bases are shared with TRBD1. CDR3 length: 16 residues. The germline V gene encodes CDR1 SQVTM and CDR2 ANQGSEA. Germline trimming cut 0 bases from V and 4 bases from J; bases unmatched to any gene: 8.

The rearrangement links TRBV13 to TRBJ2-7; D remains ambiguous. Trimming left V 2 bases short and J 4 bases short, with 12 bases between. The CDR3 is 14 amino acids. In germline, CDR1 is PRHDT, CDR2 FYEKMQ (reference sequence). CDR3 in amino acids: CASSLNNRRYEQYF. The CDR3 nucleotides are TGTGCCAGCAGCTTAAACAACAGACGATACGAGCAGTACTTC.

The chain joins TRBV5-1 to TRBJ2-1; no reliable D call. Germline CDR1 and CDR2: SGHRS and YFSETQ. V lost 4 bases to trimming and J lost 3 bases, with 14 bases between them. The CDR3 is made up of 15 amino acids. CDR3 nucleotide sequence: TGCGCCAGCAGCCCATGGGCCGGCAGCTACAATGAGCAGTTCTTC. As protein: CASSPWAGSYNEQFF.

This chain joins TRBV12-3 or TRBV12-4 and TRBJ1-2, with D possibly TRBD1 on 5 matching bases. Trimming pared 1 base from V and 8 bases from J, leaving 11 bases between. The CDR3 has 13 amino acids. This chain's CDR3 is CASSLGGGSGYTF. CDR3 coding DNA: TGTGCCAGCAGTTTAGGGGGGGGATCAGGCTACACCTTC.

The chain is built from TRBV5-4 and TRBJ2-7, with D possibly being TRBD1 or TRBD2 (6 bases each). The germline V gene encodes CDR1 SGHNT and CDR2 YYREEE (reference sequence). The CDR3 sequence is 17 residues long. The V end was cut by 4 bases, the J end by 0 bases, with 20 bases between. CDR3 bases: TGTGCCAGCAGCGGGGGTGGTTGGGGGGCGAGCTCCTACGAGCAGTACTTC. Amino acid sequence: CASSGGGWGASSYEQYF.

The chain carries TRBV10-3 and TRBJ2-3; D is tentatively TRBD1 or TRBD2 (6 bases each). V was cut by 4 bases and J by 1 base, with 12 bases left in between. The CDR3 contains 15 residues. The germline V gene encodes CDR1 ENHRY and CDR2 SYGVKD. CDR3 protein: CAISVGGPGTDTQYF. DNA for the CDR3: TGTGCCATCAGTGTAGGGGGGCCGGGCACAGATACGCAGTATTTT.

The rearrangement joins TRBV29-1 to TRBJ2-1; the D gene could be TRBD1 or TRBD2 (5 bases each). CDR1 is SQVTM, CDR2 ANQGSEA, per germline. V was clipped by 4 bases and J by 7 bases, with 11 bases between them. The CDR3 has 12 residues. CDR3 region: CSVAGAMNEQFF. CDR3 DNA sequence: TGCAGCGTTGCCGGGGCAATGAATGAGCAGTTCTTC.